The present entry profiles one T cell receptor (beta chain) with its context. Methods used by the authors: Using reference gene primer amplification, nucleated cell counts were estimated. Here immunoSEQ multiplex PCR was the method, and the copy in TCRdb shows in-frame clones only, minus some. V, J and clone size are those of that table, while D and trimming were read from the DNA. In the table there are roughly 76,000 clones, about 88% of which are singletons. Germline values: CDR1 PRHDT, CDR2 FYEKMQ (reference sequence). V lost 5 bases and J lost 9, with 19 bases in between. This CDR3 spans 14 amino acids. The entry originates in a study of blood T cell repertoires in COVID-19. Study details: Both acute and convalescent COVID-19 samples were obtained from the United States, Italy and Spain. Nucleic acid was either cDNA or gDNA, and it came from T cells, B-cell-depleted T cells, or PBMCs.

What was sequenced was peripheral blood. This sequence originates from a man in his forties or fifties with acute or convalescent COVID-19. This chain joins TRBV13 and TRBJ2-5; D possibly corresponds to TRBD2 (6 bases). The CDR3 spells CASSRGRNPGAQYF. The CDR3 coding sequence is TGTGCCAGCAGCAGGGGCCGAAACCCGGGGGCCCAGTACTTC.